The sequence of this T cell receptor beta chain was determined in a study of shared clonotypes between healthy human individuals. Study context: The cohort comprised a couple of women and a few men. Their ages spanned 18 to 49 years. Notes on the study in general: Rarefaction revealed incomplete sorted-subset sequencing despite large depth. Generation probability values for non-shared clonotypes were lower than those for clonotypes shared by all four donors.

Details on this clone: Its antigen is still unknown.

When replicate PCRs were run on sorted subsets, they used about 220 ng DNA, 30,000 to 35,000 T cell genomes. Using immunoSEQ multiplex PCR, the repertoire was profiled, and TCRdb retains in-frame clones only, with some absent. The profile shows about 2.5 million clones, 85% to 95% of them singletons. CDR3 size: 16 residues. Per the germline V gene, CDR1 is LNHDA and CDR2 is SQIVND (reference sequence). Trimming stripped 2 bases from V and 0 bases from J, with 8 bases between. The sequenced sample was naive CD4+ T cells from PBMCs. Subset specified: CD45RA+ positively selected. The chain couples TRBV19 to TRBJ2-6, with unresolved D. The receptor was derived from a man between 18 and 29 years old in good health. Some clones in this sample may be carry-over from other donors' samples. CDR3 in amino acids: CASSIFGSSGANVLTF. In DNA, the CDR3 is TGTGCCAGTAGTATATTTGGATCCTCTGGGGCCAACGTCCTGACTTTC. Full variable domain (rest looked up from reference TRBV19 and TRBJ2-6): DGGITQSPKYLFRKEGQNVTLSCEQNLNHDAMYWYRQDPGQGLRLIYYSQIVNDFQKGDIAEGYSVSREKKESFPLTVTSAQKNPTAFYLCASSIFGSSGANVLTFGAGSRLTVL.